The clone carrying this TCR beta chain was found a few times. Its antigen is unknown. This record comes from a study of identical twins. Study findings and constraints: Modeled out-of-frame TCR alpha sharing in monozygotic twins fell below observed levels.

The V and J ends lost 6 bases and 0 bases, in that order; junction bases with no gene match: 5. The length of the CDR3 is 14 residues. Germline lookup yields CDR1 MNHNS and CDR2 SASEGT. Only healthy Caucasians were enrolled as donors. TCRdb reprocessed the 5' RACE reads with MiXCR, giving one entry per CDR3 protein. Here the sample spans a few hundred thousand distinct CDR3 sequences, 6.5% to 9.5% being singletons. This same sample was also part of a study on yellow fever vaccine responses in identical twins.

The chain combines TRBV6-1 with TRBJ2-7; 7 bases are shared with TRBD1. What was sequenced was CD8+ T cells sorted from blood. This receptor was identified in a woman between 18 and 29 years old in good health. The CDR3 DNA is TGTGCCAGCAGCGACAGGGTGAGCTCCTACGAGCAGTACTTC. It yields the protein CASSDRVSSYEQYF.